This note documents a single T cell receptor (beta chain) sequence. Its cognate antigen has yet to be identified. One base away there is no much larger clone; base qualities are not given. CDR1 and CDR2 are drawn from the germline V gene: SGHDT, YYEEEE. The CDR3 spans 13 residues, from the cysteine through the phenylalanine. Only the CDR3 DNA stays, 39 bases, in frame from base 1. The germline ends are 4 bases apart after V is trimmed by 3 bases and J by 0 bases. The sample belongs to a study of cytomegalovirus exposure and HLA in healthy donors (dated 2017 in TCRdb). Background for the entire study: An earlier analysis of 587 of the donors reported approximately 300 Gb of sequence data and around 100 million unique TCR beta sequences obtained from roughly 180 million T cells. Roughly 300 gigabases of sequencing data and around 88 million unique TCR sequences made up an early release that covered approximately 650 HLA-typed donors. Of the roughly 430 genotyped donors, over 65% fell in the genetic ancestry cluster associated with self-reported Caucasian donors. The study aimed to test whether cataloging public T cell receptors could reveal signatures of past pathogen exposure. Using immunosequencing, the study profiled T cell repertoires from 550 to 750 subjects and related those repertoires to cytomegalovirus serostatus. A separate validation cohort of roughly 110 different subjects was used in addition to the roughly 670-subject first cohort. The study combined high-throughput TCR immunosequencing, statistical association of individual TCRs with disease status, and machine learning to predict cytomegalovirus infection status. A later analysis re-analyzed previously published TCR beta repertoires from roughly 630 donors and added high-resolution HLA genotyping to study TCR occurrence patterns. Rather than using new phenotypic data, the later analysis identified candidate immune exposures from TCR beta sequences and from how often those sequences occurred across donors. An earlier analysis of some 600 of the donors applied high-throughput TCR beta sequencing to assess whether each TCR beta V gene segment acted as functional or pseudogenic. Alongside the repertoire data, information on donor age, sex, ethnicity and CMV serostatus was compiled. A later genetic analysis used genome-wide SNP genotypes for about 65% of the roughly 700 donors, treating that subset as a discovery cohort. Every discovery cohort repertoire had been produced on one sequencing platform. Class I and class II HLA loci were covered by the typing at four-digit resolution. The number of donors typed differed by locus, with roughly 629-640 for A, B, C, DRB1 and DQB1, more than 500 for DQA1, some 570 for DPA1, and around 430 for DPB1. Several DR-DQ haplotypes were treated as single units for association and clustering because of strong linkage in the cohort. Among 300 to 500 genotyped donors of the cohort, an average of around 220,000 unique TCR beta nucleotide sequences was sequenced per donor, of which approximately 19% were non-productive.

The research as a whole found: A group of highly shared sequence variants was considered likely to be a technical artifact of the sequencing pipeline. A total of roughly 160 TCR beta chains were listed by the study as associated with cytomegalovirus. At a false discovery rate of 0.05, a later analysis linked about 17,000 TCR beta sequences to specific HLA alleles. Because the 87-base-pair reads could not distinguish some IMGT-functional V segments, including TRBV6-2 and TRBV6-3, those segments were excluded. A later analysis found that HLA-associated TCR beta chains were more clonally expanded and had lower generation probabilities than equally common non-associated chains. A further reported finding was that TCR beta sequences accurately predicted the HLA-A and HLA-B alleles for most subjects in the first cohort. An earlier analysis of approximately 600 of the donors showed that most TCR beta V segments appeared in productive rearrangements either about 87% or about 30% of the time, which broadly matched IMGT annotations. According to a later analysis, TCR association rates differed among HLA loci, with DRB1 alleles showing the most associated TCRs and HLA-C alleles showing the fewest. Correlated functional status among segregating V segments might be attributable to linkage disequilibrium, but an unknown experimental factor could not be ruled out. The presence/absence analyses assumed that sequencing depth was roughly uniform across donors, and that assumption may not be true. Strong co-occurrence of HLA alleles, especially DR and DQ, made assigning TCR associations to individual alleles difficult. Cytomegalovirus status was reported to be diagnosed by the classifier with high specificity and sensitivity in both the original and validation cohorts. A later genetic analysis associated a missense DCLRE1C variant with V-gene and J-gene trimming of TCR beta chains, and an independent cohort replicated the association. Most TCR sequences were seen in very few donors, while some public TCRs were found in many individuals. A later analysis reported that several top co-occurrence clusters appeared linked to parvovirus B19, influenza, CMV and Epstein-Barr virus. A few of the identified cytomegalovirus-associated TCR beta chains were confirmed in vitro to be specific for cytomegalovirus antigens. Immune exposure information for the cohort was limited to CMV serostatus. The cohort was sequenced for TCR beta chains only, and without alpha or paired-chain data the features that could be detected were limited. The earlier analysis of 587 of the donors excluded approximately 17 rarely observed V segments, including chromosome 9 orphons, because counts were too low. According to the authors, the approach could potentially be generalized to other disease states and immunological phenotypes. According to a later analysis, most CMV-associated TCR beta chains appeared to be HLA-restricted, and the HLA associations seemed to be driven largely by CMV exposure. A later genetic analysis reported fewer N-insertions in productive TCRs among donors in an Asian-associated ancestry cluster than the approximately 700-donor mean. Because HLA typing was missing for some donors at each locus, association tests included only the typed subset.

The cohort was made up of 500 to 850 healthy bone marrow donors. All cohort members were sampled while nominally healthy, although unrecorded immune exposures were likely present. The donor was CMV seronegative and belonged to the group of 352 seronegative cohort members. Each donor provided a peripheral blood sample, and peripheral blood mononuclear cells were used for TCR beta sequencing. Genomic DNA extraction from the blood cell samples was performed with the Qiagen DNeasy Blood Extraction Kit. Receptor amplification or capture employed the immunoSEQ multiplex PCR assay. A mixture of 60 forward primers for TCR Vbeta segments and 13 reverse primers for TCR Jbeta segments was used in the multiplex PCR. Amplification of the CDR3 region of rearranged TCR beta genes was performed with a multiplex PCR assay on genomic DNA. On the Illumina HiSeq System, the amplified TCR beta libraries were sequenced as 87-base-pair reads. The paper's data handling went like this. In a later analysis, tens of millions of unique TCR beta chains were counted across the approximately 620 repertoires, and approximately 11 million of these chains were shared by at least two donors. A nearest-neighbor algorithm error-corrected the raw reads and collapsed the reads into unique sequences, merging closely related sequences to remove PCR and sequencing errors. To assign V, D and J gene segments, CDR3 sequences were aligned to IMGT reference sequences. Each retained sequence needed at least a six-nucleotide match to both a V gene segment and a J gene segment. A rearrangement counted as productive if the CDR3 had no stop codons and remained in frame with V and J, and every other rearrangement counted as non-productive. CDR3 was defined according to IMGT convention as the region running from the second conserved V-encoded cysteine to the conserved J-encoded phenylalanine. The earlier analysis of 587 of the donors excluded any sequence lacking an unambiguous match to a single V gene segment. An earlier analysis of about 590 of the donors classified V segments as functional when productive rearrangements were above 56.7% and as segregating when the standard deviation between donors was above 5%. A statistical classification framework was built for diagnosing cytomegalovirus status from the catalog of TCR beta chain sequences. In a later analysis, TCR nucleotide sequences were compared against IMGT/GENE-DB human TR gene sequences so that V and J genes could be assigned. The TCRdist pipeline was used in a later analysis to assign CDR3 sequences and most-parsimonious VDJ recombination scenarios. A later analysis defined each TCR beta chain by its CDR3 amino acid sequence plus V-gene family, and excluded reads lacking a unique V-gene family. A later analysis removed 592 highly shared, low-generation-probability nucleotide sequences to deal with suspected cross-contamination and a sequencing artifact. In a later analysis, a clonal expansion index was calculated for each public chain from normalized within-repertoire ranks of inferred template counts. Generation probabilities in a later analysis came from a VDJ recombination model fitted to out-of-frame rearrangements, and those results were checked against IGoR. Hypergeometric tests were used in a later analysis to score TCR-TCR, TCR-HLA and TCR-CMV co-occurrence, with a repertoire-size bias correction applied to the TCR pairs. False discovery rates were estimated in a later analysis by permuting HLA or CMV assignments 20 times. In a later analysis, co-occurring TCRs were grouped with DBSCAN, and TCRdist sequence similarity was added when clustering was performed within HLA-allele-positive subsets. Co-occurrence clustering excluded repertoires with fewer than 30,000 or more than 120,000 public chains, plus five with anomalous nucleotide sharing. Not all clones reach the TCRdb copy of this immuneACCESS table, which keeps in-frame sequences only. Checked studies attribute under half of the gap to unresolved V genes and leave the rest unexplained. V and J calls plus clone size are reproduced from that table; the DNA served to infer D and trimming. Within this sample are under 200,000 clones, with 60% to 80% of them counted one time only. 3.1% of the sample belongs to the ten largest clones.

The TCR comes from a female donor in good health and CMV-seronegative. The chain was built from TRBV5-6 and TRBJ2-1, with no reliable assignment of the D segment. Input material: PBMCs. The encoded CDR3 is CASSSSSYNEQFF. Read as DNA, the sequence is TGTGCCAGCAGCTCGAGCTCCTACAATGAGCAGTTCTTC.